This record concerns one TCR beta chain sequence. Its antigen is still unknown. These data come from a study of blood T cells in healthy people across ages. Findings of the study overall: Significant beta diversity loss was already apparent by age around 40, declining roughly linearly.

Whenever a sample was processed, at least 7 million PBMCs were isolated. With a J-beta primer mix and a sample-barcoded 5' primer, a second PCR ran 7 to 11 cycles. Individual samples furnished no less than 3 million CDR3-containing paired-end reads apiece. TCRdb reprocessed the 5' RACE reads via MiXCR and lists one record per CDR3 protein. The data hold almost 550,000 distinct CDR3 sequences, with nearly 25% observed a single time. Germline V gene sequence: CDR1 PRHDT, CDR2 FYEKMQ (reference sequence). The CDR3 totals 14 residues. In addition, the sample was reused for a study of T cells of mothers and their children. This second study says: Donation came from three healthy Caucasian mothers together with their six children.

The sequenced sample consisted of blood. The source of this sequence is a boy aged 5-17 years in good health. This rearrangement joins TRBV13 to TRBJ2-1; the D gene is possibly TRBD2 (6 bases). The tail of the sequence fits TRBJ2-5 better, so the J call may be wrong. The CDR3 is CASSRGGIRETQYF. The CDR3 nucleotides read TGTGCCAGCAGCCGTGGCGGGATTCGGGAGACCCAGTACTTC.